The rows below give T cell receptor beta chains drawn from one sample of a study of tissue T cells after allogeneic stem cell transplantation. Sequencing used immunoSEQ multiplex PCR; TCRdb keeps in-frame clones, though not all of them. The sample includes some 45,000 clones, around nine tenths of them seen just once. The material sequenced was blood, taken before transplantation. These receptors were taken from a woman aged 35-70 years who later had graft-versus-host disease after an allogeneic stem cell transplant. CDR3s include the opening cysteine and the closing phenylalanine or tryptophan. Expanded clones are given a class, and other clones once, few, many or no size at all.

CDR3 protein	clone size	CDR3 length	V gene	J gene
CAWSGGAEKSYTF	.	13	TRBV30	TRBJ1-2
CASSRGGEQYF	once	11	TRBV27	TRBJ2-7
CASSQSPAGPYEQYF	.	15	TRBV4-3	TRBJ2-7
CASSYLPSNYEQYF	.	14	TRBV6-5	TRBJ2-7
CASSPLGQGTGELFF	once	15	TRBV7-2	TRBJ2-2
CSVIIPGTGLNEQYF	.	15	TRBV29-1	TRBJ2-7
CASSPDVYEQYF	.	12	TRBV7-8	TRBJ2-7
CASSLGAGGGLGEQFF	once	16	TRBV7-8	TRBJ2-1
CASSPAGDRGYGYTF	.	15	TRBV11-1	TRBJ1-2
CASSASGRRGTDTQYF	.	16	TRBV7-6	TRBJ2-3
CASTLAGAISYNEQFF	.	16	TRBV19	TRBJ2-1
CASSFSPETHNYEQYF	.	16	TRBV6-2/TRBV6-3	TRBJ2-7
CAWTWNTGELFF	.	12	TRBV30	TRBJ2-2
CASSPLMRTGMNTEAFF	.	17	TRBV5-5	TRBJ1-1
CASSYSWTGTQPQHF	once	15	TRBV6-5	TRBJ1-5
CASSLEQGRGEQFF	.	14	TRBV5-4	TRBJ2-1
CASRSTSGRAGGRTDTQYF	.	19	TRBV5-6	TRBJ2-3
CSVDSTHGTEAFF	.	13	TRBV29-1	TRBJ1-1
CAIGGRELGDEQFF	.	14	TRBV10-3	TRBJ2-1
CASSSQRELSNEQFF	once	15	TRBV5-4	TRBJ2-1
CAWSLGAGNTIYF	.	13	TRBV30	TRBJ1-3
CASRLGLEYNEQFF	.	14	TRBV5-6	TRBJ2-1
CATSRDDQTQYF	.	12	TRBV15	TRBJ2-5
CASSEDYRSNYGYTF	.	15	TRBV6-1	TRBJ1-2
CASSFNIQETQYF	once	13	TRBV5-1	TRBJ2-5
CASSYGAQTQYF	once	12	TRBV6-2/TRBV6-3	TRBJ2-5
CAWSGTGGGVTF	.	12	TRBV30	TRBJ1-2
CASSHRRTVSNQPQHF	.	16	TRBV7-8	TRBJ1-5
CASSISGDTQYF	.	12	TRBV19	TRBJ2-3
CASGLKEEKLFF	.	12	TRBV2	TRBJ1-4
CANIAGGDNEQFF	.	13	TRBV7-9	TRBJ2-1